A few counts support the clone carrying this TCR beta chain. This specimen comes from a study of CD8 T cells in ankylosing spondylitis. TCRdb fed the 5' RACE reads into MiXCR, producing one record per CDR3 protein. The sample has nearly 350,000 distinct CDR3 sequences, 14% to 15% seen once. V dropped 8 bases and J dropped 6 bases, with 21 bases sitting between them. The CDR3 length is 15 residues. The receptor comes from a male donor with ankylosing spondylitis or in good health (not recorded which). The specimen sequenced was blood, either unsorted or a sorted T cell fraction (not recorded which). This chain links TRBV12-3 or TRBV12-4 with TRBJ2-3; TRBD2 might be the D (6 bases). DNA of the CDR3: TGTGCCAGCGCCCCCCTCGGAGGGCAGGCGGATACGCAGTATTTT. Its protein product is CASAPLGGQADTQYF.